The 30 T cell receptor beta chains in this list originate from one sample, sequenced in a study of cytomegalovirus exposure and HLA in healthy donors. The PCR was carried out with 60 Vbeta primers and 13 Jbeta primers. TCRdb's table, derived via immunoSEQ multiplex PCR, lists solely in-frame clones and lacks some. Among about 150,000 clones listed, 80% to 90% were seen once. Sequencing was done on a sample of PBMCs. The source is a woman in her twenties or thirties in good health and CMV-seronegative.

The rearrangement uses TRBV9 and TRBJ2-1, with a weak D call TRBD2 (7 bases). The V and J ends lost 0 bases and 3 bases respectively, with 16 bases between them. The CDR3 extends over 17 amino acids. Germline CDR1 reads SGDLS; CDR2 reads YYNGEE. This chain's CDR3 is CASSVGVGGGGYNEQFF. CDR3 DNA sequence: TGTGCCAGCAGCGTAGGAGTAGGCGGGGGCGGCTACAATGAGCAGTTCTTC. Variable domain in full (rest from reference TRBV9 and TRBJ2-1): DSGVTQTPKHLITATGQRVTLRCSPRSGDLSVYWYQQSLDQGLQFLIQYYNGEERAKGNILERFSAQQFPDLHSELNLSSLELGDSALYFCASSVGVGGGGYNEQFFGPGTRLTVL.

The rearrangement links TRBV4-1 to TRBJ2-5; 7 bases match TRBD1. The CDR3 is 16 amino acids. V lost 5 bases to trimming and J lost 7 bases; unmatched junction nucleotides: 16. CDR1 and CDR2 (germline): MGHRA, YSYEKL. Here the CDR3 reads CASSASQGKNSGTQYF. The CDR3 DNA sequence: TGCGCCAGCAGCGCATCACAGGGGAAAAATTCTGGGACCCAGTACTTC.

The chain employs TRBV28 and TRBJ2-1; 7 bases align to TRBD2. The length of the CDR3 is 16 residues. V dropped 3 bases and J dropped 6; count of bases not matched to a gene: 11. Germline CDR1 MDHEN, CDR2 SYDVKM. CDR3 loop: CASSFVAGARGNEQFF. CDR3 nucleotides: TGTGCCAGCAGTTTTGTAGCGGGCGCGAGGGGCAATGAGCAGTTCTTC.

The gene calls are TRBV6-1 and TRBJ2-3, with a tentative D call TRBD2 (7 bases). There are 15 residues in the CDR3. The V gene's germline CDR1 is MNHNS and CDR2 SASEGT. V was shortened by 10 bases and J by 2 bases, with 19 bases between the two germline ends. CDR3 loop: CATHRGGANTDTQYF. The CDR3 region has the DNA TGTGCCACCCATCGAGGGGGGGCAAACACAGATACGCAGTATTTT.

The chain links TRBV7-2 to TRBJ2-2, with 10 bases matching TRBD1. Looked up from germline, CDR1 is SGHTA and CDR2 is FQGNSA. Trimming took 5 bases from V and 6 from J; bases not matched to a gene: 9. The CDR3 length is 16 residues. For the CDR3, the DNA is TGTGCCAGCAGCCCCAGACAGGGGGCGGGAGCCGGGGAGCTGTTTTTT. Translation: CASSPRQGAGAGELFF.

The chain carries TRBV20-1 and TRBJ1-2; D is ambiguous. CDR1 and CDR2 (germline): DFQATT, SNEGSKA (reference sequence). V lost 5 bases, J lost 6 bases, and 10 bases lay in between. The CDR3 extends over 11 amino acids. The CDR3 loop is CSAPRGHGYTF. CDR3 coding DNA: TGCAGTGCTCCCCGAGGTCATGGCTACACCTTC.

This clone was detected only once. CDR3 sequence: CASGPGAIAGYTF. The CDR3 DNA is TGTGCCAGCGGACCAGGGGCCATTGCCGGCTACACCTTC. This sequence joins TRBV2 and TRBJ1-2; weak D call: TRBD1 (6 bases). In germline, CDR1 is SNHLY, CDR2 FYNNEI. The V end lost 8 bases, the J end lost 8 bases, and 18 bases lay between the germline ends. The CDR3 has 13 amino acids. Supplemented by reference TRBV2 and TRBJ1-2, the full variable domain reads EPEVTQTPSHQVTQMGQEVILRCVPISNHLYFYWYRQILGQKVEFLVSFYNNEISEKSEIFDDQFSVERPDGSNFTLKIRSTKLEDSAMYFCASGPGAIAGYTFGSGTRLTVV.

The chain recombines TRBV7-9 with TRBJ1-1, with TRBD1 identical over 7 bases. The V segment lost 0 bases and the J segment 1 base; nucleotides outside the gene matches: 2. The CDR3 runs to 15 residues. Looked up from germline, CDR1 is SEHNR and CDR2 is FQNEAQ (reference sequence). CDR3 bases: TGTGCCAGCAGCTTAGCGCAGGGGGGGAACACTGAAGCTTTCTTT. Protein: CASSLAQGGNTEAFF. Looking up the rest from reference TRBV7-9 and TRBJ1-1 gives the full variable domain: DTGVSQNPRHKITKRGQNVTFRCDPISEHNRLYWYRQTLGQGPEFLTYFQNEAQLEKSRLLSDRFSAERPKGSFSTLEIQRTEQGDSAMYLCASSLAQGGNTEAFFGQGTRLTVV.

V gene TRBV4-1 combines with J gene TRBJ1-2; unclear D gene. Looked up from germline, CDR1 is MGHRA and CDR2 is YSYEKL. The CDR3 extends over 17 amino acids. Trimming pared 3 bases from V and 0 bases from J, leaving 17 bases between. CDR3 coding DNA: TGCGCCAGCAGCCAGACTCCTACGTCCGCCGCTAACTATGGCTACACCTTC. Translating gives CASSQTPTSAANYGYTF.

The chain is built from TRBV18 and TRBJ1-3; no firm D call. The CDR3 consists of 15 residues. The V gene's germline CDR1 is KGHSH and CDR2 LQKENI. V gave up 0 bases and J gave up 0 bases, with 6 bases separating them. The CDR3 nucleotides read TGTGCCAGCTCACCACCGTCGAGCTCTGGAAACACCATATATTTT. Protein product: CASSPPSSSGNTIYF.

The J gene is TRBJ2-3, the V gene TRBV7-3; 8 positions match TRBD2. The CDR3 extends over 16 amino acids. With V trimmed by 10 bases and J by 1 base, 13 bases remained unmatched. Germline V CDR1 and CDR2: SGHTA, FQGTGA. The CDR3 DNA reads as TGTGCCACCTCCCAGGCCAGCGGGAGTGGCACAGATACGCAGTATTTT. This gives the protein CATSQASGSGTDTQYF.

J is TRBJ2-1 and V is TRBV14; 9 nucleotides agree with TRBD2. There are 16 residues in the CDR3. V trimming: 4 bases; J trimming: 2 bases; junction bases outside the gene matches: 6. Per germline, CDR1 SGHDN and CDR2 FVKESK. Here the CDR3 reads CASSLLAGVAYNEQFF. The CDR3 bases are TGTGCCAGCAGCCTGTTAGCGGGAGTAGCCTACAATGAGCAGTTCTTC.

The chain employs TRBV5-3 and TRBJ2-1; 12 nucleotides align to TRBD2. TRBV5-3 is reported as an ORF; its role is uncertain. V gave up 0 bases and J gave up 6 bases; unmatched junction bases: 7. The CDR3 length is 17 residues. In DNA form, the CDR3 reads TGTGCCAGAAGCTTGGCCCTAGCGGGAGGGCCGGGCAATGAGCAGTTCTTC. Its translation: CARSLALAGGPGNEQFF.

The V call is TRBV6-4, the J call TRBJ2-5; TRBD1 agrees at 11 bases. The J call may not be correct, given that the DNA end is closer to TRBJ2-7. The CDR3 runs 16 residues. Germline assignment: CDR1 MRHNA and CDR2 SNTAGT. CDR3 coding DNA: TGTGCCAGCAGTGACCCTCCGGGACAGGGGGGCTACGAGCAGTACTTC. The encoded protein is CASSDPPGQGGYEQYF.

This chain links TRBV7-9 with TRBJ1-1; TRBD1 matches 9 bases. Trimming cost V 11 bases and J 4 bases; bases outside gene matches: 14. Germline loops: CDR1 SEHNR, CDR2 FQNEAQ (reference sequence). The CDR3 spans 15 residues. CDR3: CAGDRAPLTGTEAFF. In nucleotides, the CDR3 is TGTGCCGGGGACAGGGCCCCGCTCACGGGCACTGAAGCTTTCTTT.

The CDR3 sequence is CASSSPPDRGTFDTEAFF. In nucleotides, the CDR3 is TGTGCCAGCAGCTCTCCCCCGGACAGGGGAACATTTGACACTGAAGCTTTCTTT. The rearrangement links TRBV7-9 to TRBJ1-1, with 9 positions matching TRBD1. Looked up from germline, CDR1 is SEHNR and CDR2 is FQNEAQ (reference sequence). The V gene end was trimmed by 4 bases and the J gene end by 3 bases; junction bases not matched to a gene: 15. CDR3 length: 18 residues.

The V call is TRBV4-3, the J call TRBJ2-7; 7 bases line up with TRBD1. Trimming cost V 1 base and J 5 bases; bases outside gene matches: 5. This CDR3 region has 14 residues. Germline CDR1 LGHNA, CDR2 YSLEER. The CDR3 nucleotides are TGCGCCAGCAGCCAAGCGACAGGGTTCCACGAGCAGTACTTC. Encoded protein: CASSQATGFHEQYF.

The chain couples TRBV11-2 to TRBJ1-6; perhaps TRBD1 as D (5 bases). This CDR3 is built from 15 residues. The germline gives CDR1 SGHAT, CDR2 FQNNGV. V lost 6 bases to trimming and J lost 3 bases, with 12 bases between them. CDR3 amino acids: CASRQPGLYNSPLHF. In DNA form, the CDR3 reads TGTGCCAGCAGGCAGCCGGGACTCTATAATTCACCCCTCCACTTT.

The rearrangement links TRBV28 to TRBJ1-1, with TRBD1 matching 8 bases. Germline assignment: CDR1 MDHEN and CDR2 SYDVKM. There are 19 residues in the CDR3. V trimming: 5 bases; J trimming: 2 bases; junction bases outside the gene matches: 19. CDR3 bases: TGTGCCAGCAGTGTCCCAAGGACAGGGACGGGCGATGACAACACTGAAGCTTTCTTT. Residues: CASSVPRTGTGDDNTEAFF.

This clone was recorded only once. The CDR3 loop is CASSPRADRGREQFF. CDR3 nucleotide sequence: TGTGCCAGTAGTCCCAGGGCGGACAGGGGGCGTGAGCAGTTCTTC. This chain uses TRBV19 with TRBJ2-1; 11 nucleotides match TRBD1. The CDR3 loop spans 15 amino acids. CDR1 and CDR2 from the germline V gene are LNHDA and SQIVND (reference sequence). The J segment lost 9 bases and the V segment lost 5 bases, leaving 9 bases of the junction unmatched. The complete variable domain, with remaining parts taken from reference TRBV19 and TRBJ2-1, reads DGGITQSPKYLFRKEGQNVTLSCEQNLNHDAMYWYRQDPGQGLRLIYYSQIVNDFQKGDIAEGYSVSREKKESFPLTVTSAQKNPTAFYLCASSPRADRGREQFFGPGTRLTVL.

This clone appeared a single time. The chain uses TRBV4-1 and TRBJ1-5, with D tentatively TRBD1 (5 bases). Trimming pared 0 bases from V and 2 bases from J, leaving 11 bases between. Germline values: CDR1 MGHRA, CDR2 YSYEKL. The CDR3 loop spans 16 amino acids. The CDR3 sequence is CASSQDRGTRNQPQHF. CDR3 sequence (DNA): TGCGCCAGCAGCCAAGATCGCGGGACCCGCAATCAGCCCCAGCATTTT.

The rearrangement joins TRBV7-9 to TRBJ2-7; D remains unclear. The CDR3 consists of 14 residues. Trimming took off 1 base at V and 2 bases at J, with 9 bases between the two ends. Germline V lookup: CDR1 SEHNR, CDR2 FQNEAQ (reference sequence). CDR3 sequence: CASSLDFRPYEQYF. In DNA, the CDR3 is TGTGCCAGCAGCTTAGATTTCAGGCCCTACGAGCAGTACTTC.

The chain recombines TRBV5-1 with TRBJ2-7; the D gene is possibly TRBD1 (6 bases). Germline V gene sequence: CDR1 SGHRS, CDR2 YFSETQ. V was trimmed by 0 bases and J by 4 bases, leaving 20 bases between them. The CDR3 is 17 amino acids. This chain's CDR3 is CASSLDGRGVAQYEQYF. As DNA, the CDR3 is TGCGCCAGCAGCTTGGATGGCAGGGGTGTTGCACAATACGAGCAGTACTTC.

The rearrangement uses TRBV27 and TRBJ1-1; weak D call: TRBD1 (5 bases). The CDR3 loop spans 15 amino acids. The V gene's germline CDR1 is MNHEY and CDR2 SMNVEV (reference sequence). Trimming took 6 bases from V and 4 from J, leaving 18 bases between them. The CDR3 loop is CASRGQGWDSTEAFF. The CDR3 coding sequence is TGTGCCAGCAGGGGCCAGGGTTGGGATAGCACTGAAGCTTTCTTT.

The gene calls are TRBV11-3 and TRBJ1-4; 11 bases match TRBD1. This CDR3 is built from 18 residues. The germline gives CDR1 SGHNT, CDR2 YENEEA. V was clipped by 2 bases and J by 5 bases; unmatched bases: 10. In DNA form, the CDR3 reads TGTGCCAGCAGCTTAAGAGGGGACAGGGGGACCCTCAATGAAAAACTGTTTTTT. As protein: CASSLRGDRGTLNEKLFF.

The chain carries TRBV6-6 and TRBJ1-5, with D possibly matching TRBD1 (5 bases). The germline CDR1 and CDR2 sequences are MNHNY and SVGAGI (reference sequence). CDR3 length: 11 residues. Written as DNA, the CDR3 is TGTGTCGTGGGGGGGAATCAGCCCCAGCATTTT. This translates into CVVGGNQPQHF.

The gene calls are TRBV30 and TRBJ2-7; TRBD1 might be the D (6 bases). The ends were cut back, 0 bases at V and 5 bases at J, with 14 bases in the middle. The CDR3 is 14 residues long. Germline V gene lookup returns CDR1 GTSNPN and CDR2 SVGIG (reference sequence). The CDR3 region is CAWSVRGGVHEQYF. As DNA, the CDR3 is TGTGCCTGGAGTGTACGAGGGGGAGTCCACGAGCAGTACTTC.

V and J are TRBV28 and TRBJ2-2, with TRBD2 matching 8 bases. J lost 7 bases, V lost 3 bases, and 7 bases had no gene match. Germline V gives CDR1 MDHEN, CDR2 SYDVKM. This CDR3 contains 15 residues. The CDR3 is CASSFLAGKDGELFF. The CDR3 coding sequence is TGTGCCAGCAGTTTTTTAGCGGGAAAGGACGGGGAGCTGTTTTTT. Filled out from reference TRBV28 and TRBJ2-2, the complete variable domain reads DVKVTQSSRYLVKRTGEKVFLECVQDMDHENMFWYRQDPGLGLRLIYFSYDVKMKEKGDIPEGYSVSREKKERFSLILESASTNQTSMYLCASSFLAGKDGELFFGEGSRLTVL.

The chain couples TRBV5-4 to TRBJ2-5; TRBD2 might be the D (7 bases). The CDR3 is made up of 15 amino acids. Trimming left V 0 bases short and J 1 base short, with 10 bases between. Germline V lookup: CDR1 SGHNT, CDR2 YYREEE (reference sequence). The CDR3, as DNA: TGTGCCAGCAGCTTGGCCGGGGGGCTCCAAGAGACCCAGTACTTC. This translates into CASSLAGGLQETQYF.

This rearrangement joins TRBV7-9 to TRBJ2-1; maybe TRBD2 (6 bases). The CDR3 has 17 amino acids. Germline CDR1 and CDR2: SEHNR and FQNEAQ (reference sequence). The ends were cut back, 1 base at V and 0 bases at J, with 13 bases in the middle. The chain's CDR3 is CASSLGPIGSSYNEQFF. CDR3 DNA sequence: TGTGCCAGCAGCTTAGGTCCGATCGGGAGCTCCTACAATGAGCAGTTCTTC.